A few counts support the clone carrying this T cell receptor (beta chain). Antigen unknown. The entry originates in a study of cytotoxic CD8 clonotypes in ibrutinib-treated CLL. Study at large: Response specimens were obtained following a median treatment duration of around 12 months, with a range of 6 to 36.

Points from the study as a whole: Clonality climbed at ibrutinib response, then dropped toward baseline at progression.

The CDR3 has 16 amino acids. Germline CDR1 and CDR2: WSHSY and SAAADI. V lost 3 bases and J lost 1; bases outside the gene matches: 5. This table comes from immunoSEQ multiplex PCR, and its TCRdb copy is limited to in-frame clones, with some not included. The profile shows approximately 210,000 clones, around 70% of them singletons. This material consisted of PBMCs, taken after 24 months of ibrutinib treatment. V is TRBV10-2 and J is TRBJ2-1; 8 bases are a match to TRBD1. The source is a human donor with chronic lymphocytic leukemia. CDR3 residues: CASSEPGQASYNEQFF. The DNA of the CDR3 is TGCGCCAGCAGTGAACCGGGACAGGCGTCCTACAATGAGCAGTTCTTC.